This T cell receptor beta chain was identified during a study of blood T cells in healthy people across ages. Study results and caveats: As naive T cell percentage varied, TCR beta diversity correlated strongly with it. Per million T cells, the diversity of TCR beta decreased roughly linearly as age advanced.

Concerning this clonotype itself: The antigen remains undetermined.

With a J-beta primer mix and a sample-barcoded 5' primer, a second PCR ran about 7 to 12 cycles. The template-switch adaptor was a 5' adaptor with 12 random nucleotides. It tagged each cDNA molecule. TCRdb re-called the 5' RACE reads through MiXCR, storing one row per CDR3 protein. Of fewer than 750,000 distinct CDR3 sequences listed, around 50% were seen once; the top ten hold about 13%. Donor samples were obtained from healthy Caucasian individuals from Russia, aged 6 to 90. The germline V gene encodes CDR1 SGHRS and CDR2 YFSETQ. Trimming shortened V by 0 bases and J by 5 bases, and 13 bases separated the two germline ends. The CDR3 is 15 residues long.

Specimen: blood. The chain recombines TRBV5-1 with TRBJ2-3, with D possibly being TRBD1 (6 bases). This TCR derives from an elderly woman in good health. For the CDR3, the DNA is TGCGCCAGCAGCTTGGTAAGGGGGTCTAGAGATACGCAGTATTTT. Residues: CASSLVRGSRDTQYF.